The rows below give T cell receptor beta chains drawn from one sample of a study of monozygotic twins with inflammatory bowel disease. TCRdb re-called the 5' RACE reads and shows each CDR3 protein once, DNA omitted. This sample's table has some 100,000 distinct CDR3 sequences. The material sequenced was blood. The receptors stem from a human donor with ulcerative colitis or Crohn's disease, or a healthy co-twin of an affected twin (not recorded which). Each CDR3 is given with its conserved first and last residue.

V	J	CDR3
TRBV7-9	TRBJ2-4	CASSRLGSRSVNIQYF
TRBV7-2	TRBJ2-1	CASSLLLAGGYNEQFF
TRBV21-1	TRBJ2-3	CASSKSTGTHFGSDTQYF
TRBV9	TRBJ2-3	CASSKRTTSTDTQYF
TRBV7-2	TRBJ2-5	CASSPGVSWQETQYF
TRBV28	TRBJ1-4	CASGLETSEGEKLFF
TRBV20-1	TRBJ2-1	CSAPRRGRDKVRFF
TRBV15	TRBJ1-1	CATSRDQGEAFF
TRBV4-1	TRBJ2-3	CASSPMGLRGRGDTQYF
TRBV11-2	TRBJ2-3	CASRLAGVTDTQYF
TRBV7-2	TRBJ2-7	CATRTSGPYEQYF
TRBV11-2	TRBJ2-1	CASGSGRAVTYNEQFF
TRBV5-6	TRBJ2-5	CASSLRILETQYF
TRBV10-3	TRBJ2-2	CAISEDRPAELFF
TRBV20-1	TRBJ1-2	CSARTGNYGYTF
TRBV23-1	TRBJ2-7	CASSQGVHEQYF
TRBV3-1	TRBJ2-3	CASSQGVSRVTDTQYF
TRBV19	TRBJ2-3	CATRDSAADTQYF
TRBV7-9	TRBJ1-2	CASSPGTIHGYTF
TRBV10-3	TRBJ2-1	CAISETWTSGSHWNEQFF
TRBV10-3	TRBJ2-1	CAISRQGGDNEQFF
TRBV28	TRBJ1-5	CASSGGSEGQPQHF
TRBV6-5	TRBJ1-1	CASSYSQIDTVNTEAFF
TRBV20-1	TRBJ2-1	CSARAHLGLAGGAPSDEQFF
TRBV5-1	TRBJ1-4	CASSDGTATNENLFF
TRBV12-3/TRBV12-4	TRBJ2-2	CATAPAANTGELFF
TRBV27	TRBJ2-7	CASSRGGIYEQYF
TRBV7-6	TRBJ2-2	CASSKGPLNTGELFF
TRBV11-3	TRBJ2-7	CASSLGQGGDEQYF
TRBV11-2	TRBJ2-3	CASSDLRTSIGDTQYF
TRBV7-2	TRBJ2-3	CASSLLPSGYTDTQYF
TRBV2	TRBJ1-1	CASSKRFGLLSVTEAFF
TRBV2	TRBJ2-1	CASTQGASGGGNEQFF
TRBV5-6	TRBJ2-5	CASSLAGTFNQETQYF
TRBV5-1	TRBJ1-2	CASSLMATNYGYTF
TRBV9	TRBJ2-2	CASSVGLAGGTGELFF
TRBV12-3/TRBV12-4	TRBJ1-5	CASSPGQAYNQPQHF
TRBV2	TRBJ2-7	CASIPDSLTYEQYF
TRBV6-2/TRBV6-3	TRBJ2-1	CASSPGGTSDNEQFF
TRBV7-2	TRBJ2-5	CASSLETREETQYF
TRBV5-1	TRBJ2-1	CASSPPYGSGYNEQFF
TRBV7-6	TRBJ2-2	CASSSLAGGPQTGELFF
TRBV20-1	TRBJ2-7	CSARDHGSGLYEQYF
TRBV13	TRBJ2-2	CASSAQGHRAGELFF
TRBV19	TRBJ2-1	CASSMTSGGAGPYNEQFF
TRBV6-1	TRBJ1-5	CASSGQSSNQPQHF
TRBV5-1	TRBJ2-4	CASSSGLDNDIQYF
TRBV4-2	TRBJ2-7	CASSQDWTGGAGEQYF
TRBV18	TRBJ1-2	CASSEARYGYTF
TRBV28	TRBJ2-7	CASSLVRGESYEQYF
TRBV12-3/TRBV12-4	TRBJ2-2	CASSFREQGAGELFF
TRBV4-2	TRBJ2-6	CASSQGDRRLDGANVLTF
TRBV7-2	TRBJ1-4	CASSLRGGPSNEKLFF
TRBV4-3	TRBJ2-7	CASSAGAQGDLYEQYF
TRBV20-1	TRBJ2-4	CSARRRNIQYF
TRBV5-1	TRBJ2-4	CASSYDILPGVNIQYF
TRBV5-1	TRBJ2-7	CASSQGQGAYEQYF